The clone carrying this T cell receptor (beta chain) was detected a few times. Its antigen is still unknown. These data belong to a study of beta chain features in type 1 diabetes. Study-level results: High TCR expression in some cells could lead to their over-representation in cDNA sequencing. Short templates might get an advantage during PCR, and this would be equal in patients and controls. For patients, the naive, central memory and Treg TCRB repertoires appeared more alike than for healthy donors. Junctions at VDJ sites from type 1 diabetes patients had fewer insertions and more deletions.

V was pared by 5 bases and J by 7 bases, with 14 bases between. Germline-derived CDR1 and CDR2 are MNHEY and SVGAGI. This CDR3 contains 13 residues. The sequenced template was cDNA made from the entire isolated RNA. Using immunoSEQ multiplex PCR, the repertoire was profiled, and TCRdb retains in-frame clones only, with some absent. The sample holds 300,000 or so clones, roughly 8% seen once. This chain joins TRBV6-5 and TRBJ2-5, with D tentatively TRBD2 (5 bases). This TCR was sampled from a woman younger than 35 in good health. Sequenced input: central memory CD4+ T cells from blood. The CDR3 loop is CASSEVLAGTQYF. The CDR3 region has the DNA TGTGCCAGCAGTGAAGTTCTAGCAGGGACCCAGTACTTC.